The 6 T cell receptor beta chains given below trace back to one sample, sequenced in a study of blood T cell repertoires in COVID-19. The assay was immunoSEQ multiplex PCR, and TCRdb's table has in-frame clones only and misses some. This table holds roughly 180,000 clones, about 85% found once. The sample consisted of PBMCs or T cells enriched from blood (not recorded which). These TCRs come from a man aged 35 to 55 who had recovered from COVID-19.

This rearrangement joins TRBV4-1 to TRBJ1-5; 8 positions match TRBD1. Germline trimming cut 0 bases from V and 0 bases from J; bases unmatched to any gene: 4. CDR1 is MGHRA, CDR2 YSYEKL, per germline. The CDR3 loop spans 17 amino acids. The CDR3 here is CASSQDQTGGSNQPQHF. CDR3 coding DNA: TGCGCCAGCAGCCAAGATCAAACAGGGGGTAGCAATCAGCCCCAGCATTTT.

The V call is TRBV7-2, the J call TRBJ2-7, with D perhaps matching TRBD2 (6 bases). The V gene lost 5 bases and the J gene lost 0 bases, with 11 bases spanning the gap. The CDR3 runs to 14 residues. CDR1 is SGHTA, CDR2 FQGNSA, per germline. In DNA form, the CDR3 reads TGTGCCAGCAGCCCTGGAGGGAGCTCCTACGAGCAGTACTTC. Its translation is CASSPGGSSYEQYF.

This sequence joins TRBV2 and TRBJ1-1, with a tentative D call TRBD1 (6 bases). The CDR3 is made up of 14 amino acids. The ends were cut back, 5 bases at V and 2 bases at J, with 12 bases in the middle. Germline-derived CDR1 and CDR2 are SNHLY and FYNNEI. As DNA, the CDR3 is TGTGCCAGCAGTAACTTAGGGGGAAACACTGAAGCTTTCTTT. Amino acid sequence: CASSNLGGNTEAFF.

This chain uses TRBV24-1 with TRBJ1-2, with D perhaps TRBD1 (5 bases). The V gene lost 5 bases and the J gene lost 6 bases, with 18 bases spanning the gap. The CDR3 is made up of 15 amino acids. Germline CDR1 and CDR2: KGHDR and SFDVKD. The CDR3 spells CATSAGSGEGNGYTF. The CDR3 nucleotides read TGTGCCACCAGTGCCGGTTCGGGGGAGGGCAATGGCTACACCTTC.

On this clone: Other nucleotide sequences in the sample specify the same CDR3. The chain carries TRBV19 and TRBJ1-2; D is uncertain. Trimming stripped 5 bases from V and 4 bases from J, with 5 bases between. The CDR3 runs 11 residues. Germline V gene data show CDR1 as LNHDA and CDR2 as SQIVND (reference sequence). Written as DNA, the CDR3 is TGTGCCAGTAGTCCCGGCTATGGCTACACCTTC. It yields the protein CASSPGYGYTF. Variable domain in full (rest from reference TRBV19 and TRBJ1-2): DGGITQSPKYLFRKEGQNVTLSCEQNLNHDAMYWYRQDPGQGLRLIYYSQIVNDFQKGDIAEGYSVSREKKESFPLTVTSAQKNPTAFYLCASSPGYGYTFGSGTRLTVV.

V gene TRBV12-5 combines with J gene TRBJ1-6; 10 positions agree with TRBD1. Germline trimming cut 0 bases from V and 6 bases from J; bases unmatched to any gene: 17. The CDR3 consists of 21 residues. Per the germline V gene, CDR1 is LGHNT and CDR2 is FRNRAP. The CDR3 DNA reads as TGTGCTAGTGGTTTGGTATGGGGGGGACAGGGGATCTCCCGAGGTAATTCACCCCTCCACTTT. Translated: CASGLVWGGQGISRGNSPLHF.